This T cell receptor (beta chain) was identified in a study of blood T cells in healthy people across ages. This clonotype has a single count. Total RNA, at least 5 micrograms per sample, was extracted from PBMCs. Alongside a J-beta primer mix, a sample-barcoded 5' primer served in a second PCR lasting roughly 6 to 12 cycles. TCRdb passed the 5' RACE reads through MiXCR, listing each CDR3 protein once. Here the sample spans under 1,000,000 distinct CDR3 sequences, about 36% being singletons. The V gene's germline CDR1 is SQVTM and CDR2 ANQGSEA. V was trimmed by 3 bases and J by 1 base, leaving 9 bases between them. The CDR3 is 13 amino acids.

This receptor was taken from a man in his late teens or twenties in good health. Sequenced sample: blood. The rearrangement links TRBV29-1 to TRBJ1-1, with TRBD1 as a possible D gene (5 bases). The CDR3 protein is CSVEGLSNTEAFF. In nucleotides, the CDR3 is TGCAGCGTTGAGGGGCTTTCGAACACTGAAGCTTTCTTT.